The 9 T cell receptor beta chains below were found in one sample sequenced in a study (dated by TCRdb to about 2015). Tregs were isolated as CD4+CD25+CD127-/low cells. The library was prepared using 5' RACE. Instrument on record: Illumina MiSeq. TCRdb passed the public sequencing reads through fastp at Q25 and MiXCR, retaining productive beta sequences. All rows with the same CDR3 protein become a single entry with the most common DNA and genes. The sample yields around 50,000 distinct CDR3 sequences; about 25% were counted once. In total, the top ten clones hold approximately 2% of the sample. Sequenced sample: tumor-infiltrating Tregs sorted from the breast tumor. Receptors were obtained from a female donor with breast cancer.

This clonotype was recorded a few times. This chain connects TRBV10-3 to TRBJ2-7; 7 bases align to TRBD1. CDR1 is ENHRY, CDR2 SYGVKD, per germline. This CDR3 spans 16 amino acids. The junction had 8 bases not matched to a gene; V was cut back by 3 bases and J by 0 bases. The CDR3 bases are TGTGCCATCAGTGATTCGAAGGGGGCCCTCTCCTACGAGCAGTACTTC. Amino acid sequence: CAISDSKGALSYEQYF.

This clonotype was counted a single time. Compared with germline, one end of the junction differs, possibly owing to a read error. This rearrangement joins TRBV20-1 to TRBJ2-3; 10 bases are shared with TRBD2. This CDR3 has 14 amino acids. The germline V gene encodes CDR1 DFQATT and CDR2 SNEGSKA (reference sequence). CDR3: CGARLAGGTDTQYF. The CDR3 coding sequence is TGCGGTGCTAGGCTAGCGGGGGGCACAGATACGCAGTATTTT.

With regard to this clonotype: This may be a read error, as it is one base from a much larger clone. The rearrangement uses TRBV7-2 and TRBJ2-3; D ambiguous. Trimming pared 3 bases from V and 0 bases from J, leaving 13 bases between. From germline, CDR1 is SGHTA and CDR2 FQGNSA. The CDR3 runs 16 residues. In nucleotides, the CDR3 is TGTGCCAGCAGCTTGACCGGCGACCCTAGCACAGATACGCAGTATTTT. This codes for CASSLTGDPSTDTQYF. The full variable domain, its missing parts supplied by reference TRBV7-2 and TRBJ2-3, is GAGVSQSPSNKVTEKGKDVELRCDPISGHTALYWYRQSLGQGLEFLIYFQGNSAPDKSGLPSDRFSAERTGGSVSTLTIQRTQQEDSAVYLCASSLTGDPSTDTQYFGPGTRLTVL.

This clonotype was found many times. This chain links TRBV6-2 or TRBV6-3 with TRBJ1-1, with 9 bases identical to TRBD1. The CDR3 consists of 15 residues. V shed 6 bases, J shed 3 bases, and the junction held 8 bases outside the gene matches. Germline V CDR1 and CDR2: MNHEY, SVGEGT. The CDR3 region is CASSRTGGRYTEAFF. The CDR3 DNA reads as TGTGCCAGCAGCCGAACAGGGGGCAGGTACACTGAAGCTTTCTTT.

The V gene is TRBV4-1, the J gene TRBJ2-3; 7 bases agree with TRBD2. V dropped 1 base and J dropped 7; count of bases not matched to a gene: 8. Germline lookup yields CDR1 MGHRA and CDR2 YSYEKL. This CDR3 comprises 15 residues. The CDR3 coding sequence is TGCGCCAGCAGCCAAGTTCGTGGGGACTACAATACGCAGTATTTT. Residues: CASSQVRGDYNTQYF.

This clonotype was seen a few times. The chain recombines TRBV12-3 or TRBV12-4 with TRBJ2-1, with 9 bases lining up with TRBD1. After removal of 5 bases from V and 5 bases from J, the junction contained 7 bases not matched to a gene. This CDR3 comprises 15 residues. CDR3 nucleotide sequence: TGTGCCAGCAGTCCACAGGGGGCCCTTCACAATGAGCAGTTCTTC. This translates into CASSPQGALHNEQFF.

The chain's CDR3 is CASSSWASVNEQFF. In nucleotides, the CDR3 is TGTGCCAGCAGCTCTTGGGCTAGCGTAAATGAGCAGTTCTTC. The chain carries TRBV7-3 and TRBJ2-1, with D perhaps matching TRBD2 (6 bases). V lost 4 bases and J 7 bases, leaving 14 bases between the germline ends. CDR1 is SGHTA, CDR2 FQGTGA, per germline. The CDR3 totals 14 residues.

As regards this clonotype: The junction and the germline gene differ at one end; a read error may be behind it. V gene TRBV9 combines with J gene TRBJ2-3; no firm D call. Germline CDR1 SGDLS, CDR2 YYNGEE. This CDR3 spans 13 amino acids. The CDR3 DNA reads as TGTACCAGCAGCGTAGTGTCCACAGATACGCAGTATTTT. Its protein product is CTSSVVSTDTQYF.

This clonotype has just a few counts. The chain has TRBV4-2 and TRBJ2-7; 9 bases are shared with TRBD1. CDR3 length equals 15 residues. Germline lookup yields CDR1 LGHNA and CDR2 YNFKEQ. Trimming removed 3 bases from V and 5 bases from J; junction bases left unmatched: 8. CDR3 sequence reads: CASSQGGQGTHEQYF. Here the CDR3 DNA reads TGTGCCAGCAGCCAGGGGGGACAGGGAACCCACGAGCAGTACTTC.